Following are 9 T cell receptor beta chains from one sample sequenced in a study of T cell changes during pregnancy in multiple sclerosis. TCRdb keeps only in-frame clones here, not all; method: immunoSEQ multiplex PCR. The data hold under 20,000 clones, with about 83% observed a single time. The material sequenced was CD8+ T cells from peripheral blood mononuclear cells, taken after pregnancy. These TCRs come from a female donor with multiple sclerosis, enrolled in a pregnancy study.

The CDR3 bases are TGTGCCAGTAGTGCCGTGACTGCTTACCAAGAGACCCAGTACTTC. Its protein product is CASSAVTAYQETQYF. J is TRBJ2-5 and V is TRBV19; D unclear. The V end was cut by 5 bases, the J end by 0 bases, with 13 bases between. Germline CDR1 is LNHDA and CDR2 is SQIVND (reference sequence). The CDR3 covers 15 residues.

The chain has TRBV27 and TRBJ2-7, with D perhaps matching TRBD2 (6 bases). The CDR3 length is 14 residues. Looked up from germline, CDR1 is MNHEY and CDR2 is SMNVEV (reference sequence). V was trimmed by 1 base and J by 5 bases, leaving 12 bases between them. The CDR3 here is CASSLLNGRNEQYF. CDR3 coding DNA: TGTGCCAGCAGTTTATTGAACGGGAGAAACGAGCAGTACTTC.

The genes are TRBV7-3 and TRBJ2-1; D is possibly TRBD2 (6 bases). CDR1 and CDR2 (germline): SGHTA, FQGTGA. The CDR3 covers 14 residues. Trimming shortened V by 5 bases and J by 8 bases, and 16 bases separated the two germline ends. For the CDR3, the DNA is TGTGCCAGCAGCGTCCTTGGAGGGCCACATGAGCAGTTCTTC. It specifies CASSVLGGPHEQFF.

The genes are TRBV28 and TRBJ2-1; the match to TRBD1 covers 7 bases. The CDR3 length is 19 residues. The V gene end was trimmed by 4 bases and the J gene end by 5 bases; junction bases not matched to a gene: 20. Germline CDR1 MDHEN, CDR2 SYDVKM. The CDR3 sequence is CASSYQPSSRQGANNEQFF. In DNA, the CDR3 is TGTGCCAGCAGTTACCAACCATCATCACGACAGGGTGCAAACAATGAGCAGTTCTTC. The variable domain in full, with the rest retrieved from reference TRBV28 and TRBJ2-1, is DVKVTQSSRYLVKRTGEKVFLECVQDMDHENMFWYRQDPGLGLRLIYFSYDVKMKEKGDIPEGYSVSREKKERFSLILESASTNQTSMYLCASSYQPSSRQGANNEQFFGPGTRLTVL.

This chain links TRBV19 with TRBJ2-1, with D hard to call. The CDR3 extends over 15 amino acids. Trimming shortened V by 1 base and J by 0 bases, and 7 bases separated the two germline ends. Germline values: CDR1 LNHDA, CDR2 SQIVND (reference sequence). The CDR3, as DNA: TGTGCCAGTAGTATAGTCAGCGACTCCTACAATGAGCAGTTCTTC. The encoded protein is CASSIVSDSYNEQFF. The full variable domain, with the rest looked up from reference TRBV19 and TRBJ2-1, is DGGITQSPKYLFRKEGQNVTLSCEQNLNHDAMYWYRQDPGQGLRLIYYSQIVNDFQKGDIAEGYSVSREKKESFPLTVTSAQKNPTAFYLCASSIVSDSYNEQFFGPGTRLTVL.

This chain links TRBV19 with TRBJ1-2; 8 nucleotides agree with TRBD1. This CDR3 region has 15 residues. The germline V gene has CDR1 LNHDA and CDR2 SQIVND (reference sequence). V shed 8 bases and J 4 bases; nucleotides not matched to a gene: 12. CDR3 residues: CASLPRTGSFYGYTF. CDR3 sequence (DNA): TGTGCCAGTCTCCCTCGGACAGGGTCTTTCTATGGCTACACCTTC.

This clone ranks as medium-sized. The chain has TRBV29-1 and TRBJ2-1; 10 bases are a match to TRBD1. Germline V gives CDR1 SQVTM, CDR2 ANQGSEA. This CDR3 is built from 13 residues. J was trimmed by 9 bases and V by 6 bases; bases with no gene match: 8. The CDR3 loop reads CSVGTGEDGEQFF. CDR3 nucleotides: TGCAGCGTCGGGACAGGGGAGGACGGTGAGCAGTTCTTC.

The V gene is TRBV28, the J gene TRBJ2-3, with 7 bases lining up with TRBD1. The V and J ends lost 3 bases and 4 bases, in that order; junction bases with no gene match: 4. The CDR3 covers 14 residues. The germline V gene has CDR1 MDHEN and CDR2 SYDVKM. CDR3 protein: CASSLGQGADTQYF. In nucleotides, the CDR3 is TGTGCCAGCAGTTTGGGGCAGGGGGCAGATACGCAGTATTTT.

The rearrangement links TRBV27 to TRBJ1-1; weak D call: TRBD1 (6 bases). Germline CDR1 reads MNHEY; CDR2 reads SMNVEV (reference sequence). CDR3 size: 13 residues. The V end lost 5 bases, the J end lost 5 bases, and 12 bases lay between the germline ends. CDR3 amino acids: CASSPLTGTEAFF. In DNA, the CDR3 is TGTGCCAGCAGTCCGTTGACAGGAACTGAAGCTTTCTTT.